This T cell receptor (beta chain) is drawn from a study of glioma-infiltrating T cells after dendritic cell vaccination. Profiled with immunoSEQ multiplex PCR; TCRdb holds only in-frame clones, not every one. The table has about 94,000 clones, less than 90% seen once. The CDR3 consists of 13 residues. Germline V gene lookup returns CDR1 SGHTA and CDR2 FQGTGA. Trimming pared 3 bases from V and 0 bases from J, leaving 5 bases between. Time point defined: after dendritic cell vaccination, including at tumor progression/relapse. None of the glioblastoma patients had an isocitrate dehydrogenase mutation. The V gene is TRBV7-3, the J gene TRBJ1-1; D not resolved. Sequences were derived from blood, sampled after dendritic cell vaccination. This TCR derives from a human donor with glioblastoma. CDR3: CASSLTLNTEAFF. The CDR3 nucleotides are TGTGCCAGCAGCTTGACACTGAACACTGAAGCTTTCTTT.